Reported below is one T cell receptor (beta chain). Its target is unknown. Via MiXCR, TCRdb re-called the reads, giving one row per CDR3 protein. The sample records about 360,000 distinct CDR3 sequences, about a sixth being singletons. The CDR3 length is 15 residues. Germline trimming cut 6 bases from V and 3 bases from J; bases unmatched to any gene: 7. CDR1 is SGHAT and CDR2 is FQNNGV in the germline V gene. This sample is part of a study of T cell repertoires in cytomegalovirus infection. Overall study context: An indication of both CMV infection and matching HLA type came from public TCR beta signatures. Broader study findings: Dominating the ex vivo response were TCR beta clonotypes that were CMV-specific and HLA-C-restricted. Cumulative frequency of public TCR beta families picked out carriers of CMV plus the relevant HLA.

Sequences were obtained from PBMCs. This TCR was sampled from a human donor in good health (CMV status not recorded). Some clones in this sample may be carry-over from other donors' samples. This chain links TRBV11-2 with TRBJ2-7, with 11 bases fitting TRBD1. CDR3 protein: CASSWTGTGGYEQYF. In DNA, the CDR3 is TGTGCCAGCAGTTGGACCGGGACAGGGGGCTACGAGCAGTACTTC.